The 12 T cell receptor beta chains reported below all come from one sample, sequenced in a study of PD-L1 blockade in urothelial cancer. Sequenced by immunoSEQ multiplex PCR; TCRdb stores in-frame clones only, minus some. The sample lists around 100,000 clones, 80% to 90% occurring once. Time point reported: pretreatment peripheral blood. This specimen consisted of PBMCs, obtained around atezolizumab (anti-PD-L1) treatment. These receptors originate from a man aged 60-69 years with urothelial cancer.

The chain recombines TRBV20-1 with TRBJ2-3; D ambiguous. V lost 5 bases to trimming and J lost 0 bases, with 3 bases between them. Germline lookup yields CDR1 DFQATT and CDR2 SNEGSKA (reference sequence). CDR3 length equals 11 residues. The CDR3 is CSAESTDTQYF. The CDR3 DNA follows: TGCAGTGCTGAGAGCACAGATACGCAGTATTTT.

CDR3 protein: CASSGTGVHTEAFF. Here the CDR3 DNA reads TGTGCCAGCAGTGGAACAGGGGTCCACACTGAAGCTTTCTTT. The chain carries TRBV2 and TRBJ1-1; 7 positions agree with TRBD1. CDR1 is SNHLY, CDR2 FYNNEI, per germline. The V gene end was trimmed by 4 bases and the J gene end by 3 bases; junction bases not matched to a gene: 5. The CDR3 loop spans 14 amino acids.

This chain uses TRBV9 with TRBJ2-5; 8 positions agree with TRBD2. Trimming removed 0 bases from V and 2 bases from J; junction bases left unmatched: 3. The germline V gene has CDR1 SGDLS and CDR2 YYNGEE. CDR3 length: 15 amino acids. For the CDR3, the DNA is TGTGCCAGCAGCGTAGTGGGACTAGGTCAAGAGACCCAGTACTTC. Translated: CASSVVGLGQETQYF.

The V call is TRBV4-1, the J call TRBJ1-1; no clear D. Germline-derived CDR1 and CDR2 are MGHRA and YSYEKL. V lost 2 bases and J lost 2, with 15 bases in between. CDR3 length equals 16 residues. DNA of the CDR3: TGCGCCAGCAGCCAAAGCCAGGTAGGCCCAAACACTGAAGCTTTCTTT. It specifies CASSQSQVGPNTEAFF.

V and J are TRBV4-3 and TRBJ2-2; D possibly corresponds to TRBD1 (5 bases). Germline V lookup: CDR1 LGHNA, CDR2 YSLEER. The CDR3 spans 14 residues. Trimming took 6 bases from V and 2 from J, leaving 10 bases between them. The CDR3 coding sequence is TGCGCCAGCAGTATACAGGCTAACACCGGGGAGCTGTTTTTT. This codes for CASSIQANTGELFF.

This rearrangement joins TRBV5-1 to TRBJ2-5; 7 nucleotides align to TRBD2. Germline assignment: CDR1 SGHRS and CDR2 YFSETQ. The CDR3 is made up of 13 amino acids. Trimming removed 4 bases from V and 5 bases from J; junction bases left unmatched: 5. In DNA, the CDR3 is TGCGCCAGCAGCAGGACTAGAGGGGAGACCCAGTACTTC. Translation gives CASSRTRGETQYF.

The genes are TRBV11-1 and TRBJ2-7; the match to TRBD1 covers 9 bases. The trim removed 5 bases at V and 4 bases at J, leaving 9 bases unmatched. The CDR3 has 15 residues. The germline CDR1 and CDR2 sequences are SGHAT and FQDESV (reference sequence). CDR3 loop: CASSAPGQGVYEQYF. The DNA for the CDR3 is TGTGCCAGCAGCGCTCCGGGACAGGGAGTTTACGAGCAGTACTTC.

The genes are TRBV5-1 and TRBJ1-2; a possible D gene is TRBD1 (6 bases). Germline CDR1 is SGHRS and CDR2 is YFSETQ. Deletions cut 3 bases from V and 5 bases from J, with 17 bases between. The CDR3 totals 15 residues. The CDR3 nucleotides are TGCGCCAGCAGCTCATGGACAGAGCCGTCGTATGGCTACACCTTC. Residues: CASSSWTEPSYGYTF.

The chain recombines TRBV7-2 with TRBJ2-5; D not certain. The V gene's germline CDR1 is SGHTA and CDR2 FQGNSA. There are 13 residues in the CDR3. V was cut by 4 bases and J by 7 bases, with 13 bases left in between. The CDR3 is CASSSVRSGTQYF. CDR3 in DNA: TGTGCCAGCAGCTCCGTCAGGTCCGGGACCCAGTACTTC.

The V and J genes are TRBV5-6 and TRBJ2-3; D gene unclear. CDR1 and CDR2 from the germline V gene are SGHDT and YYEEEE. V shed 1 base and J shed 3 bases, with 6 bases lying between them. The CDR3 contains 13 residues. CDR3 in DNA: TGTGCCAGCAGCTTGTTCGGGACAGATACGCAGTATTTT. Translated, it gives CASSLFGTDTQYF.

The chain combines TRBV29-1 with TRBJ2-7; 8 bases line up with TRBD1. The CDR3 has 13 amino acids. Unmatched junction bases numbered 8, after V lost 7 bases and J lost 3 bases. Germline V gene lookup returns CDR1 SQVTM and CDR2 ANQGSEA. As DNA, the CDR3 is TGCAGCGGTCGACAGGGGCTGGACTACGAGCAGTACTTC. Protein: CSGRQGLDYEQYF.

This chain connects TRBV2 to TRBJ2-5, with 8 bases identical to TRBD2. Losses at the gene ends were 2 bases for V and 2 bases for J; bases not matched to a gene: 10. CDR1 and CDR2 (germline): SNHLY, FYNNEI. This CDR3 contains 17 residues. The CDR3 DNA reads TGTGCCAGCAGTGAAAGGAGAGAAAAGCGGGGGCAAGAGACCCAGTACTTC. Protein: CASSERREKRGQETQYF.